This T cell receptor (beta chain) was identified during a study of radiation and T cells in renal cell carcinoma (dated by TCRdb to 2020 to 2021). General notes on the study: In total, about 51 samples underwent TCR beta sequencing: 25 or so tumors plus 27 peripheral blood samples. The final blood draw was performed at 4 weeks after radiation, at the same time as nephrectomy. Across all 55 or so samples, 3.8 million or so unique CDR3 nucleotide sequences encoding 2.5 million to 3 million unique CDR3 amino acid sequences were identified.

Beyond this particular receptor, the publication reports: Dynamics of the blood repertoire were not tracked past 4 weeks after treatment. An increase in top tumor clonotypes in blood was observed from baseline to 2 weeks post-radiation, followed by contraction by 4 weeks, which was taken to suggest transient expansion of tumor-resident clones. Because no pretreatment tumor biopsies were available, whether clonotypes were present in the tumor at baseline could not be determined. The single-armed trial design could not address effects of radiation dose or scheduling on the TCR repertoire.

To note about this clone: It lacks a known antigen. Base qualities are missing; no much larger clone stands one base away.

Following the manufacturer's recommendations, the immunoSEQ kit was used to generate TCR beta libraries from genomic DNA. To prepare libraries, a first multiplex PCR with proprietary primers was run, followed by a second PCR that added unique barcodes, and a bead cleanup was done after each round. A positive control reaction and a negative control reaction, both provided in the kit, were run with every batch of samples. The final libraries were assessed on an Agilent 4200 TapeStation D1000 ScreenTape, pooled by volume, and quantified by qPCR. An Illumina NextSeq500 fitted with a MidOutput 150-cycle cartridge performed the sequencing, running 156 Read1 cycles and 15 Index1 cycles with the kit's custom primers. The pooled library was loaded at roughly 0.98 pM with a roughly 20% PhiX control spike-in. As for how the authors treated the data: Vendor-processed data were analyzed in R, with a clonotype defined as all T cells sharing the same CDR3 nucleotide sequence. In the clone abundance analyses, frequencies in each sample were normalized to that sample's 10,000 most abundant clones. Public T cell clones, which averaged fewer than five per sample, were removed prior to analysis. A difference in abundance of at least 32-fold between compartments was used to define tumor-enriched and baseline blood-enriched clonotypes. A beta-binomial differential abundance model was applied to find clonotypes that expanded or contracted between blood time points. Tumor-blood repertoire similarity was measured with the Baroni-Urbani and Buser coefficient, and groups were compared using two-tailed Wilcoxon tests in R. Entries here come from immuneACCESS through TCRdb and include only in-frame sequences with V and J called. Some clones fail to appear in such tables; in the studies checked, an unresolved V gene covers under half of the shortfall, and the cause of the remainder is unknown. The V and J calls and clone size are taken from that table; D and trimming were inferred from the DNA. For this sample there are roughly 61,000 clones; more than 60% appear just once. The top ten clones comprise less than 8% of the sample.

V was cut back by 5 bases and J by 2 bases, leaving a gap of 10 bases between them. CDR3 length: 14 amino acids, cysteine to phenylalanine. The entry retains the CDR3 DNA only, 42 bases that are in frame from base 1. The germline V gene (reference sequence) sets CDR1 to WNHNN and CDR2 to SYGVQD. The time point label of this sample denotes: blood 4 weeks post-SBRT, at nephrectomy. The sample's treatment or condition label is to be understood as: 15 Gy SBRT to primary tumor, nephrectomy 4 weeks later. Samples came from a clinical trial, in which primary renal cell carcinomas received 15 Gy stereotactic body radiation therapy followed by nephrectomy 4 weeks later. To follow tumor-enriched clonotypes, serial peripheral blood was collected from radiation-treated patients at baseline and at 2 weeks and 4 weeks after SBRT. Every patient had renal cell carcinoma of clear cell pathology. The QIAamp DNA Blood Mini Kit (Qiagen) was used to prepare genomic DNA for TCR sequencing. Only samples passing all quality control checks were included in the analyses.

The TCR comes from a man in his 60s with renal cell carcinoma. Specimen: blood, collected from a patient whose treatment included radiotherapy and nephrectomy. The chain links TRBV10-1 with TRBJ2-1, with TRBD2 perhaps the D gene, on 5 matching bases. The CDR3 loop reads CASSTASPYNEQFF. The sequenced DNA: TGCGCCAGCAGTACGGCTAGCCCCTACAATGAGCAGTTCTTC.